A single TCR beta chain is shown here with its context. These data originate in a study of blood T cell repertoires in COVID-19. Sequenced by immunoSEQ multiplex PCR; TCRdb stores in-frame clones only, minus some. The sample includes about 280,000 clones, about 85% of them seen just once. The V and J ends lost 4 bases and 5 bases, in that order; junction bases with no gene match: 6. Germline V gene data show CDR1 as SQVTM and CDR2 as ANQGSEA. This CDR3 has 13 amino acids. Sequencing was performed on PBMCs or T cells enriched from blood (not recorded which). The chain recombines TRBV29-1 with TRBJ2-5; 8 bases match TRBD2. This TCR was recovered from a woman between 45 and 65 years old who had recovered from COVID-19. CDR3 in DNA: TGCAGCGTTGGCGGGGGGCCAGGGGAGACCCAGTACTTC. Protein: CSVGGGPGETQYF.